The 27 T cell receptor beta chains below were found in one sample sequenced in a study of cytomegalovirus exposure and HLA in healthy donors. The PCR contained 60 Vbeta and 13 Jbeta primers. Produced via immunoSEQ multiplex PCR; TCRdb's table is partial and in-frame only. The data hold tens of thousands of clones, with 70% to 80% observed a single time. Sequenced: PBMCs. Receptors originate from a man aged 50 to 60 in good health and CMV-seropositive.

The chain combines TRBV5-5 with TRBJ2-2, with D possibly matching TRBD1 (6 bases). V dropped 6 bases and J dropped 0 bases, with 12 bases sitting between them. CDR1 and CDR2 from the germline V gene are SGHKS and YYEKEE (reference sequence). The length of the CDR3 is 15 residues. CDR3 residues: CASTPGTTNTGELFF. DNA for the CDR3: TGTGCCAGCACCCCAGGGACAACGAACACCGGGGAGCTGTTTTTT. Drawing the rest from reference TRBV5-5 and TRBJ2-2, the complete variable domain is DAGVTQSPTHLIKTRGQQVTLRCSPISGHKSVSWYQQVLGQGPQFIFQYYEKEERGRGNFPDRFSARQFPNYSSELNVNALLLGDSALYLCASTPGTTNTGELFFGEGSRLTVL.

Only one count was recorded for this clone. The V gene is TRBV7-2, the J gene TRBJ2-3; D perhaps matches TRBD2 (6 bases). The germline V gene encodes CDR1 SGHTA and CDR2 FQGNSA. The CDR3 has 15 amino acids. V lost 6 bases to trimming and J lost 0 bases, with 13 bases between them. For the CDR3, the DNA is TGTGCCAGCAGTTATCGGGGGAGGAGCACAGATACGCAGTATTTT. Protein: CASSYRGRSTDTQYF.

The rearrangement links TRBV10-3 to TRBJ1-2, with D tentatively TRBD1 (5 bases). Deletions cut 4 bases from V and 6 bases from J, with 18 bases between. Germline V gives CDR1 ENHRY, CDR2 SYGVKD. This CDR3 has 15 amino acids. CDR3 region: CAISGDRLDTHGYTF. CDR3 DNA sequence: TGTGCCATCAGTGGTGATCGATTGGACACCCATGGCTACACCTTC.

CDR3 sequence: CAWTQGLTYEQYF. Here the CDR3 DNA reads TGTGCCTGGACTCAGGGACTAACCTACGAGCAGTACTTC. V is TRBV30 and J is TRBJ2-5, with 7 bases lining up with TRBD2. TRBJ2-7 matches the DNA end more closely, so the J call is doubtful. Germline values: CDR1 GTSNPN, CDR2 SVGIG (reference sequence). There are 13 residues in the CDR3.

DNA for the CDR3: TGTGCCAGCAGCCAGCGGGAGACCCAGTACTTC. Translating it yields CASSQRETQYF. This chain connects TRBV7-8 to TRBJ2-5; D is possibly TRBD2 (5 bases). The CDR3 is 11 residues long. The V and J ends lost 5 bases and 5 bases respectively, with 6 bases between them. The germline CDR1 and CDR2 sequences are SGHVS and FQNEAQ. The whole variable domain, filled in from reference TRBV7-8 and TRBJ2-5, reads GAGVSQSPRYKVAKRGQDVALRCDPISGHVSLFWYQQALGQGPEFLTYFQNEAQLDKSGLPSDRFFAERPEGSVSTLKIQRTQQEDSAVYLCASSQRETQYFGPGTRLLVL.

The rearrangement joins TRBV28 to TRBJ1-2, with D unresolved. The CDR3 is made up of 14 amino acids. Trimming cost V 2 bases and J 7 bases, with 14 bases left between them. Germline values: CDR1 MDHEN, CDR2 SYDVKM. For the CDR3, the DNA is TGTGCCAGCAGTTTACCCGGTTTTCCTAGTGGCTACACCTTC. Translating gives CASSLPGFPSGYTF.

The chain is built from TRBV10-1 and TRBJ2-7; 8 bases match TRBD1. Germline V gives CDR1 WNHNN, CDR2 SYGVQD (reference sequence). This CDR3 spans 14 amino acids. V shed 4 bases, J shed 6 bases, and the junction held 8 bases outside the gene matches. The CDR3 region has the DNA TGCGCCAGCAGTGTTACAGGGGGTTCGTCCGAGCAGTACTTC. As protein: CASSVTGGSSEQYF.

V and J are TRBV12-2 and TRBJ2-2; the DNA was not compared with TRBD1, the D call given in the table. TRBV12-2 is reported as a pseudogene. CDR3 length: 14 amino acids. CDR3 sequence: CASRLGLSTGELFF. The CDR3 DNA reads as TGTGCAAGTCGCTTAGGCCTCAGCACCGGGGAGCTGTTTTTT.

The genes are TRBV18 and TRBJ1-5; tentatively, D is TRBD1 (5 bases). CDR1 KGHSH and CDR2 LQKENI come from the germline V gene. The CDR3 spans 13 residues. Trimming stripped 3 bases from V and 3 bases from J, with 6 bases between. The CDR3 bases are TGTGCCAGCTCACCGGGGCCCAATCAGCCCCAGCATTTT. Translating gives CASSPGPNQPQHF.

The V and J genes are TRBV7-9 and TRBJ2-6; possibly TRBD1 for D (8 bases). Trimming took off 5 bases at V and 2 bases at J, with 22 bases between the two ends. The CDR3 extends over 19 amino acids. CDR1 SEHNR and CDR2 FQNEAQ come from the germline V gene (reference sequence). CDR3 DNA sequence: TGTGCCAGCAGCCGCGATACAGGGGGAGCGGGACCTGGGGCCAACGTCCTGACTTTC. This codes for CASSRDTGGAGPGANVLTF.

The chain links TRBV7-9 to TRBJ2-3; 8 nucleotides line up with TRBD2. There are 16 residues in the CDR3. The germline CDR1 and CDR2 sequences are SEHNR and FQNEAQ (reference sequence). Losses at the gene ends were 5 bases for V and 0 bases for J; bases not matched to a gene: 7. DNA for the CDR3: TGTGCCAGCAGCCCTCCTAGCGGGCCGAGCACAGATACGCAGTATTTT. Amino acid sequence: CASSPPSGPSTDTQYF. The variable domain in full, with the rest retrieved from reference TRBV7-9 and TRBJ2-3, is DTGVSQNPRHKITKRGQNVTFRCDPISEHNRLYWYRQTLGQGPEFLTYFQNEAQLEKSRLLSDRFSAERPKGSFSTLEIQRTEQGDSAMYLCASSPPSGPSTDTQYFGPGTRLTVL.

The chain carries TRBV20-1 and TRBJ2-3, with no clear D. There are 10 residues in the CDR3. V was trimmed by 5 bases and J by 8 bases, leaving 8 bases between them. CDR1 and CDR2 (germline): DFQATT, SNEGSKA (reference sequence). The CDR3: CSAESGTQYF. CDR3 nucleotides: TGCAGTGCTGAGAGTGGTACGCAGTATTTT.

V and J are TRBV18 and TRBJ2-1, with 14 bases matching TRBD2. Germline V gives CDR1 KGHSH, CDR2 LQKENI. V was pared by 8 bases and J by 5 bases, with 23 bases of the junction left unmatched. The CDR3 runs 21 residues. The CDR3 DNA follows: TGTGCCAGCAAACAGGGGACTAGCGGGAGTTTGCGATCCCAAGAGAACAATGAGCAGTTCTTC. Its protein is CASKQGTSGSLRSQENNEQFF.

The V gene is TRBV4-1, the J gene TRBJ2-1; 7 positions agree with TRBD1. There are 14 residues in the CDR3. Germline-derived CDR1 and CDR2 are MGHRA and YSYEKL. Trimming cost V 4 bases and J 8 bases; bases outside gene matches: 8. The CDR3 spells CASSRAGTVYEQFF. The CDR3 DNA sequence: TGCGCCAGCAGCCGCGCCGGGACAGTCTATGAGCAGTTCTTC.

This clone was recorded a few times. The genes are TRBV5-8 and TRBJ1-2; 7 positions match TRBD1. The V gene end was trimmed by 3 bases and the J gene end by 6 bases; junction bases not matched to a gene: 5. The CDR3 contains 13 residues. Germline-derived CDR1 and CDR2 are SGHTS and YDEGEE. The CDR3 DNA reads TGTGCCAGCAGCTACCAGACAGGGCATGGCTACACCTTC. Protein sequence: CASSYQTGHGYTF. Drawing the rest from reference TRBV5-8 and TRBJ1-2, the complete variable domain is EAGVTQSPTHLIKTRGQQATLRCSPISGHTSVYWYQQALGLGLQFLLWYDEGEERNRGNFPPRFSGRQFPNYSSELNVNALELEDSALYLCASSYQTGHGYTFGSGTRLTVV.

This clone was seen more than once but under ten times. This sequence joins TRBV29-1 and TRBJ1-3, with D possibly TRBD1 on 6 matching bases. The CDR3 spans 14 residues. V was pared by 6 bases and J by 4 bases, with 16 bases between. The germline CDR1 and CDR2 sequences are SQVTM and ANQGSEA. CDR3 in amino acids: CSVIPGAPGNTIYF. The CDR3, as DNA: TGCAGCGTCATACCAGGGGCTCCGGGAAACACCATATATTTT.

The J gene is TRBJ2-1, the V gene TRBV7-9; TRBD2 matches at 13 bases. The germline gives CDR1 SEHNR, CDR2 FQNEAQ (reference sequence). The V and J ends lost 7 bases and 7 bases, in that order; junction bases with no gene match: 7. This CDR3 spans 15 amino acids. CDR3 in amino acids: CASTRTSGRVNEQFF. The DNA of the CDR3 is TGTGCCAGCACCCGTACTAGCGGGAGGGTTAATGAGCAGTTCTTC.

This clone has a handful of counts. The rearrangement links TRBV6-1 to TRBJ1-4; maybe TRBD1 (5 bases). The germline CDR1 and CDR2 sequences are MNHNS and SASEGT. Trimming took 5 bases from V and 8 from J, leaving 9 bases between them. The CDR3 runs 12 residues. CDR3 amino acids: CASSPRQEKLFF. The CDR3 DNA sequence: TGTGCCAGCAGTCCTCGACAGGAAAAACTGTTTTTT.

Note on this clone: The junction departs from the called germline gene at one end, perhaps through a read error. The chain has TRBV7-7 and TRBJ1-1, with D hard to call. Germline CDR1 SSHAT, CDR2 FNYEAQ (reference sequence). The CDR3 runs to 14 residues. In nucleotides, the CDR3 is TGTGCTAGCAGCTTAGCAGCGAGGTCCCGGGTAGCTTTCTTT. This codes for CASSLAARSRVAFF. The whole variable domain, remainder taken from reference TRBV7-7 and TRBJ1-1, is GAGVSQSPRYKVTKRGQDVTLRCDPISSHATLYWYQQALGQGPEFLTYFNYEAQPDKSGLPSDRFSAERPEGSISTLTIQRTEQRDSAMYRCASSLAARSRVAFFGQGTRLTVV.

The chain combines TRBV5-6 with TRBJ2-2; D possibly corresponds to TRBD2 (6 bases). CDR1 and CDR2 (germline): SGHDT, YYEEEE. There are 16 residues in the CDR3. V lost 4 bases and J 3 bases, leaving 16 bases between the germline ends. The chain's CDR3 is CASSARSSGYTGELFF. CDR3 nucleotide sequence: TGTGCCAGCAGCGCGCGGAGTAGCGGTTACACCGGGGAGCTGTTTTTT.

This chain uses TRBV5-1 with TRBJ2-7; TRBD2 aligns across 9 bases. V trimming: 0 bases; J trimming: 6 bases; junction bases outside the gene matches: 7. There are 15 residues in the CDR3. Germline CDR1 reads SGHRS; CDR2 reads YFSETQ. CDR3 sequence (DNA): TGCGCCAGCAGCTTGGGTAGCGGGAGTAACCCCGAGCAGTACTTC. It codes for CASSLGSGSNPEQYF. Looking up the rest from reference TRBV5-1 and TRBJ2-7 gives the full variable domain: KAGVTQTPRYLIKTRGQQVTLSCSPISGHRSVSWYQQTPGQGLQFLFEYFSETQRNKGNFPGRFSGRQFSNSRSEMNVSTLELGDSALYLCASSLGSGSNPEQYFGPGTRLTVT.

The chain is built from TRBV10-3 and TRBJ1-4, with a weak D call TRBD1 (5 bases). The CDR3 has 18 residues. Germline loops: CDR1 ENHRY, CDR2 SYGVKD. Between the trimmed V and J ends, which lost 0 bases and 8 bases, there was a span of 22 bases. CDR3 nucleotide sequence: TGTGCCATCAGTGAGTCCCTGGATTGGTCCAGGGCCCAGGAAAAACTGTTTTTT. This gives the protein CAISESLDWSRAQEKLFF.

The J gene is TRBJ2-1, the V gene TRBV7-3; the match to TRBD2 covers 9 bases. The CDR3 has 17 amino acids. Germline loops: CDR1 SGHTA, CDR2 FQGTGA. Germline trimming cut 5 bases from V and 5 bases from J; bases unmatched to any gene: 13. The CDR3 spells CASSLTQMTSGNNEQFF. The CDR3 nucleotides are TGTGCCAGCAGCCTCACGCAGATGACTAGCGGTAACAATGAGCAGTTCTTC.

The gene calls are TRBV2 and TRBJ1-5, with 7 positions matching TRBD1. CDR1 is SNHLY, CDR2 FYNNEI, per germline. This CDR3 spans 14 amino acids. Trimming removed 6 bases from V and 7 bases from J; junction bases left unmatched: 9. CDR3 region: CASRRQGRGQPQHF. CDR3 sequence (DNA): TGTGCCAGCAGAAGACAGGGCAGAGGACAGCCCCAGCATTTT.

The chain links TRBV11-2 to TRBJ2-7, with a weak D call TRBD1 (6 bases). With 6 bases removed from V and 2 bases from J, the gap between germline ends came to 17 bases. Germline V gene data show CDR1 as SGHAT and CDR2 as FQNNGV. The CDR3 covers 15 residues. The CDR3 bases are TGTGCCAGCAGTCCAGGGGTGAGTTCGACCTACGAGCAGTACTTC. This codes for CASSPGVSSTYEQYF.

This clone was seen a handful of times. J is TRBJ2-1 and V is TRBV19, with 8 bases that match TRBD2. Germline CDR1 and CDR2: LNHDA and SQIVND (reference sequence). The J segment lost 0 bases and the V segment lost 8 bases, leaving 3 bases of the junction unmatched. The CDR3 spans 14 residues. CDR3 protein: CASESGSSYNEQFF. The CDR3 nucleotides read TGTGCCAGTGAAAGCGGGAGCTCCTACAATGAGCAGTTCTTC.

This clone was picked up one time. J is TRBJ1-1 and V is TRBV5-1; 11 positions match TRBD1. V dropped 4 bases and J dropped 6; count of bases not matched to a gene: 11. Germline CDR1 and CDR2: SGHRS and YFSETQ. The CDR3 is made up of 16 amino acids. Here the CDR3 reads CASSRGQGASLAEAFF. DNA for the CDR3: TGCGCCAGCAGCCGAGGACAGGGGGCGAGTCTCGCTGAAGCTTTCTTT.